This TCR beta chain was obtained from a study of T cell responses to AZD1222 COVID-19 vaccine. Findings and limits, study-wide: Vaccine-associated CD4 TCRs ranged over spike, dominating at 160-218 and 743-854. The donors showed a predominance of white British ancestry and of females, with possible underestimation of clonal diversity.

The CDR3 runs to 17 residues. From germline, CDR1 is SGHNT and CDR2 YENEEA. V was cut by 1 base and J by 0 bases, with 15 bases left in between. The method was immunoSEQ multiplex PCR; TCRdb's version includes in-frame clones alone and lacks a portion of them. Of tens of thousands of clones in the sample, 89% were seen once. Comments on this clone: Antigen unknown.

This TCR was recovered from an adult in good health. This sequence joins TRBV11-3 and TRBJ1-2, with D possibly matching TRBD1 (5 bases). The sequences come from peripheral blood, collected on day 0 of AZD1222 vaccination. The CDR3 nucleotides read TGTGCCAGCAGCTTAGGAGACAGCGAGGGGCCTAACTATGGCTACACCTTC. Its protein is CASSLGDSEGPNYGYTF.